This T cell receptor (beta chain) was captured by sequencing in a study of shared T cell receptors in the human thymus. The data were produced by immunoSEQ multiplex PCR, yet TCRdb's version contains in-frame clones alone and is incomplete. The sample contains under 700,000 clones, about 84% of which appear only once. CDR1 LNHNV and CDR2 YYDKDF come from the germline V gene (reference sequence). J was trimmed by 6 bases and V by 0 bases; bases with no gene match: 14. This CDR3 has 17 amino acids. This clone was counted a few times. This same sample was also part of a study on human thymus T cells.

This chain joins TRBV15 and TRBJ2-7, with 7 bases identical to TRBD1. The clonotype comes from a boy younger than two with a congenital heart defect. The sequenced sample consisted of thymocytes. The CDR3 region has the DNA TGTGCCACCAGCAGAGATCGACAGGGTAAAATCCGAGTCGAGCAGTACTTC. Encoded protein: CATSRDRQGKIRVEQYF.